Listed below are T cell receptor beta chains from one sample, sequenced in a study of a mutant IDH1 vaccine in newly diagnosed glioma. Clones were read by immunoSEQ multiplex PCR, and TCRdb kept only the in-frame ones, dropping some. This sample carries under 150,000 clones, about 90% of them seen once, and the ten largest clones take 0.6% to 0.75%. The antigens for these receptors are not known. Sequenced material: PBMCs, taken from a glioma patient whose treatment included an IDH1 peptide vaccine. These receptors all stem from a woman aged 45-65 years with glioma. Each CDR3 is given with its conserved first and last residue. A D gene is named only where the DNA matches it firmly. Clone size is shown for a subset of rows, as once, few, many or a class of expanded clone.

j_gene: TRBJ2-2; d_gene: TRBD2; abundance: -; v_gene: TRBV18; CDR3aa: CASSPGLADTGELFF; CDR3nt: TGTGCCAGCTCACCAGGGCTAGCGGACACCGGGGAGCTGTTTTTT
j_gene: TRBJ2-2; d_gene: -; abundance: -; v_gene: TRBV9; CDR3aa: CASSFAGTGELFF; CDR3nt: TGTGCCAGCAGCTTCGCGGGGACCGGGGAGCTGTTTTTT
j_gene: TRBJ2-3; d_gene: -; abundance: -; v_gene: TRBV6-5; CDR3aa: CASSRGTRSTDTQYF; CDR3nt: TGTGCCAGCAGCAGGGGAACCCGGAGCACAGATACGCAGTATTTT
j_gene: TRBJ1-1; d_gene: -; abundance: -; v_gene: TRBV7-2; CDR3aa: CASSPRAIEAFF; CDR3nt: TGTGCCAGCAGCCCCCGGGCCATTGAAGCTTTCTTT
j_gene: TRBJ1-2; d_gene: -; abundance: once; v_gene: TRBV2; CDR3aa: CASSEGLGRGYTF; CDR3nt: TGTGCCAGCAGTGAGGGATTAGGACGAGGCTACACCTTC
j_gene: TRBJ2-7; d_gene: TRBD2; abundance: -; v_gene: TRBV28; CDR3aa: CASRPGGGEQYF; CDR3nt: TGTGCCAGCAGACCTGGCGGGGGCGAGCAGTACTTC
j_gene: TRBJ2-7; d_gene: -; abundance: -; v_gene: TRBV4-1; CDR3aa: CASSPAGPDPYEQYF; CDR3nt: TGCGCCAGCAGCCCGGCTGGGCCGGACCCCTACGAACAGTACTTC
j_gene: TRBJ2-1; d_gene: TRBD2; abundance: -; v_gene: TRBV28; CDR3aa: CAPLAGGSYNEQFF; CDR3nt: TGTGCCCCTCTAGCGGGAGGAAGCTACAATGAGCAGTTCTTC
j_gene: TRBJ1-6; d_gene: TRBD1; abundance: once; v_gene: TRBV4-2; CDR3aa: CASSQVVGGQGNSPLHF; CDR3nt: TGTGCCAGCAGCCAAGTTGTAGGGGGACAGGGAAATTCACCCCTCCACTTT
j_gene: TRBJ2-7; d_gene: TRBD2; abundance: -; v_gene: TRBV5-1; CDR3aa: CASSSGTSGAYEQYF; CDR3nt: TGCGCCAGCAGCTCGGGGACTAGCGGGGCCTACGAGCAGTACTTC
j_gene: TRBJ2-1; d_gene: -; abundance: -; v_gene: TRBV6-8; CDR3aa: CASSYRVRRPYNEQFF; CDR3nt: TGTGCCAGCAGTTACCGTGTGAGGCGGCCCTACAATGAGCAGTTCTTC
j_gene: TRBJ1-3; d_gene: -; abundance: -; v_gene: TRBV6-5; CDR3aa: CASRQKGAGNTIYF; CDR3nt: TGTGCCAGCAGACAAAAGGGGGCTGGAAACACCATATATTTT
j_gene: TRBJ2-7; d_gene: -; abundance: -; v_gene: TRBV5-6; CDR3aa: CASSLGRYEQYF; CDR3nt: TGTGCCAGCAGCTTGGGCCGATACGAGCAGTACTTC
j_gene: TRBJ1-1; d_gene: -; abundance: -; v_gene: TRBV5-4; CDR3aa: CASSLELANTEAFF; CDR3nt: TGTGCCAGCAGCTTGGAGCTGGCGAACACTGAAGCTTTCTTT
j_gene: TRBJ2-1; d_gene: TRBD1; abundance: -; v_gene: TRBV6-6; CDR3aa: CASRVQGQGSGEQFF; CDR3nt: TGTGCCAGCAGGGTACAGGGACAGGGAAGCGGTGAGCAGTTCTTC
j_gene: TRBJ2-2; d_gene: TRBD2; abundance: -; v_gene: TRBV7-3; CDR3aa: CASSPREAATGELFF; CDR3nt: TGTGCCAGCAGCCCCCGGGAGGCCGCCACCGGGGAGCTGTTTTTT
j_gene: TRBJ2-5; d_gene: -; abundance: -; v_gene: TRBV11-2; CDR3aa: CASSQILGGETQYF; CDR3nt: TGTGCCAGCAGCCAGATATTAGGGGGAGAGACCCAGTACTTC
j_gene: TRBJ2-7; d_gene: -; abundance: -; v_gene: TRBV5-6; CDR3aa: CASSQPSGTKQYF; CDR3nt: TGTGCCAGCAGCCAACCTTCGGGCACCAAGCAGTACTTC
j_gene: TRBJ1-2; d_gene: TRBD1; abundance: once; v_gene: TRBV9; CDR3aa: CASSVVTGGATLKGYTF; CDR3nt: TGTGCCAGCAGCGTAGTTACAGGGGGTGCCACCCTAAAAGGCTACACCTTC
j_gene: TRBJ2-4; d_gene: -; abundance: -; v_gene: TRBV4-1; CDR3aa: CASSQPGAGLAKNIQYF; CDR3nt: TGCGCCAGCAGCCAACCAGGAGCAGGGCTAGCCAAAAACATTCAGTACTTC
j_gene: TRBJ2-1; d_gene: TRBD2; abundance: -; v_gene: TRBV6-5; CDR3aa: CASSYGREGRNEQFF; CDR3nt: TGTGCCAGCAGTTACGGGCGGGAGGGCCGGAATGAGCAGTTCTTC
j_gene: TRBJ1-1; d_gene: -; abundance: -; v_gene: TRBV5-1; CDR3aa: CASSLRQMNTEAFF; CDR3nt: TGCGCCAGCAGCTTGCGACAGATGAACACTGAAGCTTTCTTT
j_gene: TRBJ1-1; d_gene: -; abundance: -; v_gene: TRBV7-9; CDR3aa: CASNPTGRGTEAFF; CDR3nt: TGTGCCAGCAACCCGACAGGTCGCGGCACTGAAGCTTTCTTT
j_gene: TRBJ2-1; d_gene: -; abundance: -; v_gene: TRBV6-5; CDR3aa: CASSYFDRREQFF; CDR3nt: TGTGCCAGCAGTTACTTCGACAGGAGGGAGCAGTTCTTC
j_gene: TRBJ2-1; d_gene: -; abundance: -; v_gene: TRBV27; CDR3aa: CASSLEGPYNEQFF; CDR3nt: TGTGCCAGCAGTTTAGAGGGGCCCTACAATGAGCAGTTCTTC
j_gene: TRBJ1-5; d_gene: -; abundance: -; v_gene: TRBV6-6; CDR3aa: CASSYAETSNQPQHF; CDR3nt: TGTGCCAGCAGTTACGCGGAAACTAGCAATCAGCCCCAGCATTTT
j_gene: TRBJ1-1; d_gene: -; abundance: -; v_gene: TRBV27; CDR3aa: CASSSIRNTEAFF; CDR3nt: TGTGCCAGCAGTTCAATCCGGAACACTGAAGCTTTCTTT
j_gene: TRBJ1-1; d_gene: TRBD1; abundance: -; v_gene: TRBV19; CDR3aa: CASSMRGLQTEAFF; CDR3nt: TGTGCCAGTAGTATGAGGGGGCTGCAAACTGAAGCTTTCTTT
j_gene: TRBJ1-2; d_gene: -; abundance: -; v_gene: TRBV27; CDR3aa: CASSLLGGANYGYTF; CDR3nt: TGTGCCAGCAGTTTATTGGGGGGGGCTAACTATGGCTACACCTTC
j_gene: TRBJ1-6; d_gene: -; abundance: -; v_gene: TRBV5-8; CDR3aa: CASSWGRAYDSPLHF; CDR3nt: TGTGCCAGCAGCTGGGGGCGGGCCTATGATTCACCCCTCCACTTT
j_gene: TRBJ1-1; d_gene: -; abundance: -; v_gene: TRBV30; CDR3aa: CAWSPDAVGLFF; CDR3nt: TGTGCCTGGAGTCCGGACGCCGTGGGGCTTTTCTTT
j_gene: TRBJ1-6; d_gene: -; abundance: -; v_gene: TRBV18; CDR3aa: CASSQGGRGSPLHF; CDR3nt: TGTGCCAGCTCACAGGGGGGACGGGGCTCACCCCTCCACTTT
j_gene: TRBJ2-1; d_gene: TRBD2; abundance: -; v_gene: TRBV19; CDR3aa: CASRTSGTSNEQFF; CDR3nt: TGTGCCAGTAGGACTAGCGGGACATCAAATGAGCAGTTCTTC
j_gene: TRBJ2-5; d_gene: -; abundance: -; v_gene: TRBV5-1; CDR3aa: CASSLVRQNQETQYF; CDR3nt: TGCGCCAGCAGCTTGGTAAGGCAGAACCAAGAGACCCAGTACTTC
j_gene: TRBJ1-2; d_gene: -; abundance: -; v_gene: TRBV2; CDR3aa: CASNPGSYGYTF; CDR3nt: TGTGCCAGTAACCCAGGAAGCTATGGCTACACCTTC
j_gene: TRBJ1-2; d_gene: TRBD1; abundance: -; v_gene: TRBV15; CDR3aa: CATSRAGTGGDGGYTF; CDR3nt: TGTGCCACCAGCAGAGCCGGGACAGGGGGCGATGGTGGCTACACCTTC
j_gene: TRBJ2-7; d_gene: TRBD2; abundance: -; v_gene: TRBV7-3; CDR3aa: CASSLTGGLVPKEQYF; CDR3nt: TGTGCCAGCAGCTTAACGGGGGGACTAGTCCCTAAGGAGCAGTACTTC
j_gene: TRBJ2-3; d_gene: TRBD1; abundance: -; v_gene: TRBV19; CDR3aa: CASSIAGTAFSRTDTQYF; CDR3nt: TGTGCCAGTAGTATAGCCGGGACAGCTTTTTCGCGCACAGATACGCAGTATTTT
j_gene: TRBJ2-2; d_gene: -; abundance: -; v_gene: TRBV20-1; CDR3aa: CSARFLGELFF; CDR3nt: TGCAGTGCTAGATTCCTCGGGGAGCTGTTTTTT
j_gene: TRBJ2-7; d_gene: -; abundance: -; v_gene: TRBV27; CDR3aa: CASSPNHSYEQYF; CDR3nt: TGTGCCAGCAGTCCCAACCACTCCTACGAGCAGTACTTC
j_gene: TRBJ1-3; d_gene: TRBD1; abundance: -; v_gene: TRBV14; CDR3aa: CASSQRTGGSGNTIYF; CDR3nt: TGTGCCAGCAGCCAAAGGACAGGGGGCTCTGGAAACACCATATATTTT
j_gene: TRBJ2-1; d_gene: TRBD2; abundance: -; v_gene: TRBV4-1; CDR3aa: CASSPGLAGGGNEQFF; CDR3nt: TGCGCCAGCAGCCCGGGACTAGCGGGAGGGGGAAATGAGCAGTTCTTC
j_gene: TRBJ1-1; d_gene: -; abundance: -; v_gene: TRBV30; CDR3aa: CAWRDRMNTEAFF; CDR3nt: TGTGCCTGGAGAGACAGGATGAACACTGAAGCTTTCTTT
j_gene: TRBJ1-4; d_gene: TRBD1; abundance: -; v_gene: TRBV28; CDR3aa: CASSPPGQGKGKLFF; CDR3nt: TGTGCCAGCAGTCCGCCGGGACAGGGCAAGGGAAAACTGTTTTTT
j_gene: TRBJ2-3; d_gene: -; abundance: once; v_gene: TRBV5-1; CDR3aa: CASSHDLTDTQYF; CDR3nt: TGCGCCAGCAGCCACGACCTCACAGATACGCAGTATTTT